This is a list of T cell receptor beta chains from one sample in a study of a mutant IDH1 vaccine in newly diagnosed glioma. No antigens are known for them. Produced via immunoSEQ multiplex PCR; TCRdb's table is partial and in-frame only. The data show about 94,000 clones, with about nine tenths seen just once and around 0.77% held by the top ten. This specimen was PBMCs, taken from a glioma patient whose treatment included an IDH1 peptide vaccine. These receptor sequences come from a woman between 45 and 65 years old with glioma. CDR3s leave out the opening cysteine and the closing phenylalanine or tryptophan. Each record gives: CDR3 protein, J gene, V gene.

CDR3: ASSLQTGGSYGYT
J: TRBJ1-2
V: TRBV27

CDR3: ASSSPGTTYEQY
J: TRBJ2-7
V: TRBV19

CDR3: ASSKSGQTNYGYT
J: TRBJ1-2
V: TRBV25-1

CDR3: ASSVEQGNGYT
J: TRBJ1-2
V: TRBV9

CDR3: ASSFLTGYEQY
J: TRBJ2-7
V: TRBV5-6

CDR3: ASSVGGSGANVLT
J: TRBJ2-6
V: TRBV9

CDR3: ASSAPNGQYLGYT
J: TRBJ1-2
V: TRBV28

CDR3: ASSPGQATNTEAF
J: TRBJ1-1
V: TRBV9

CDR3: ASSGPGVTEAF
J: TRBJ1-1
V: TRBV28

CDR3: ATLSGVIYEQY
J: -
V: TRBV6-1

CDR3: SVEGTTGANTEAF
J: TRBJ1-1
V: TRBV29-1

CDR3: AWSDPGTTLSEKLF
J: TRBJ1-4
V: TRBV30

CDR3: ASTDWGTANYGYT
J: TRBJ1-2
V: TRBV19

CDR3: ASSHRDSNTGELF
J: TRBJ2-2
V: TRBV5-1

CDR3: ASSQSNRVYNEQF
J: TRBJ2-1
V: TRBV23-1

CDR3: ATAQRKNNEQF
J: TRBJ2-1
V: TRBV15

CDR3: ASSIYQGRSNTGELF
J: TRBJ2-2
V: TRBV5-6

CDR3: ASSLGTSGSGREQF
J: TRBJ2-1
V: TRBV7-3

CDR3: SASHTEAF
J: TRBJ1-1
V: TRBV20-1

CDR3: ASSFREAKNIQY
J: TRBJ2-4
V: TRBV28

CDR3: ASSQYQTGATEAF
J: TRBJ1-1
V: TRBV14

CDR3: ASSNRVIQSEQY
J: TRBJ2-7
V: TRBV6-5

CDR3: ASSSSPGQGAGALH
J: TRBJ1-6
V: TRBV7-9

CDR3: ASDVGNQPQH
J: TRBJ1-5
V: TRBV28

CDR3: ASSLEPAGGYEQY
J: TRBJ2-7
V: TRBV5-1

CDR3: ATSEANYGYT
J: TRBJ1-2
V: TRBV28

CDR3: AWSVIVGVGEQY
J: TRBJ2-7
V: TRBV30

CDR3: ASSPRADSGANVLT
J: TRBJ2-6
V: TRBV18

CDR3: ASRPGGTVNTEAF
J: TRBJ1-1
V: TRBV2

CDR3: SLAQGRWGTYGYT
J: TRBJ1-2
V: TRBV29-1

CDR3: ASSPRTSGYEQY
J: TRBJ2-7
V: TRBV18

CDR3: ASSSTWEETQY
J: TRBJ2-5
V: TRBV7-9

CDR3: ASSLRQMTEAF
J: TRBJ1-1
V: TRBV7-3

CDR3: ASSLGGTSSYEQY
J: -
V: TRBV7-3

CDR3: ASSYGSFTDTQY
J: TRBJ2-3
V: TRBV5-1

CDR3: ASSDSLAGRVEQF
J: TRBJ2-1
V: TRBV10-1

CDR3: ASNRDKLQETQY
J: TRBJ2-5
V: TRBV2

CDR3: SVTGQATGYT
J: TRBJ1-2
V: TRBV29-1

CDR3: AWSPGTETNEKLF
J: TRBJ1-4
V: TRBV30

CDR3: AWSVGSGYGYT
J: TRBJ1-2
V: TRBV30

CDR3: ASSWGDRAPEQY
J: TRBJ2-7
V: TRBV6-5

CDR3: ASSRQLEANEKLF
J: TRBJ1-4
V: TRBV18

CDR3: ASSFRGGGGEQY
J: TRBJ2-7
V: TRBV28

CDR3: ASSLFRAYEQY
J: TRBJ2-7
V: TRBV28

CDR3: ASSLRNGELF
J: TRBJ2-2
V: TRBV28

CDR3: ASPIGIYGYT
J: TRBJ1-2
V: TRBV2

CDR3: AWSVLGGRAKNYEQY
J: TRBJ2-7
V: TRBV30

CDR3: ASSSDRLDQPQH
J: TRBJ1-5
V: TRBV28

CDR3: ASSLFPARGPYEQY
J: TRBJ2-7
V: TRBV28

CDR3: AWGFGNIQY
J: TRBJ2-4
V: TRBV30

CDR3: ASSRDRLNTEAF
J: TRBJ1-1
V: TRBV6-5